The 27 T cell receptor beta chains below were found in one sample sequenced in a study of T cells in Graves' hyperthyroidism and ophthalmopathy. Researchers amplified the TCR beta CDR3 regions from RNA transcripts. During a first-round RT-PCR of the TCR CDR3, the HTBI primer set was used. TCRdb reprocessed the multiplex PCR reads via MiXCR and lists one record per CDR3 protein. The sample carries 650,000 to 850,000 distinct CDR3 sequences, roughly a sixth recorded once. Sequenced sample: blood. Source of these receptors: a woman aged 50 to 60 with Graves' hyperthyroidism that later progressed to Graves' ophthalmopathy.

Many counts were recorded for this clonotype. The CDR3 sequence: CASSLTRQGGGYTF. The CDR3 nucleotides are TGCGCCAGCAGCTTGACAAGACAGGGGGGCGGCTACACCTTC. The rearrangement links TRBV5-1 to TRBJ1-2, with 9 bases aligning to TRBD1. CDR1 is SGHRS, CDR2 YFSETQ, per germline. The CDR3 loop spans 14 amino acids. Unmatched junction bases numbered 6, after V lost 1 base and J lost 8 bases.

The chain recombines TRBV5-1 with TRBJ2-7, with 9 bases lining up with TRBD1. The ends lost 6 bases at V and 0 bases at J; junction bases unmatched: 16. This CDR3 contains 18 residues. CDR1 is SGHRS, CDR2 YFSETQ, per germline. The CDR3 region has the DNA TGCGCCAGCATCCGGTATCGAACGACAGGGGGGAGCTCCTACGAGCAGTACTTC. It codes for CASIRYRTTGGSSYEQYF.

The genes are TRBV20-1 and TRBJ2-5; 9 nucleotides match TRBD1. CDR1 is DFQATT and CDR2 is SNEGSKA in the germline V gene (reference sequence). Unmatched junction bases numbered 13, after V lost 3 bases and J lost 5 bases. The CDR3 has 16 amino acids. CDR3 bases: TGCAGTGCTAGCCGCTTGCCGGGACAGGGAACGGAGACCCAGTACTTC. Translated, it gives CSASRLPGQGTETQYF.

This clonotype was recorded many times. This chain links TRBV7-2 with TRBJ1-2; the D gene is possibly TRBD1 (5 bases). This CDR3 contains 16 residues. The V end lost 5 bases, the J end lost 4 bases, and 20 bases lay between the germline ends. CDR1 SGHTA and CDR2 FQGNSA come from the germline V gene. This CDR3 reads CASSPPGGTRVYGYTF. The CDR3, as DNA: TGTGCCAGCAGCCCGCCGGGGGGTACGAGAGTCTATGGCTACACCTTC. The full variable domain, completed using reference TRBV7-2 and TRBJ1-2, is GAGVSQSPSNKVTEKGKDVELRCDPISGHTALYWYRQSLGQGLEFLIYFQGNSAPDKSGLPSDRFSAERTGGSVSTLTIQRTQQEDSAVYLCASSPPGGTRVYGYTFGSGTRLTVV.

This clonotype was recorded a few times. This chain's CDR3 is CASSPPWGGGSGETQYF. In DNA form, the CDR3 reads TGCGCCAGCAGCCCGCCCTGGGGCGGGGGATCGGGAGAGACCCAGTACTTC. V and J are TRBV4-1 and TRBJ2-5, with 7 bases that match TRBD2. The CDR3 extends over 17 amino acids. Germline CDR1 MGHRA, CDR2 YSYEKL. J gave up 4 bases and V 4 bases, and 15 bases lay outside the gene matches.

This clonotype showed up many times. This sequence joins TRBV18 and TRBJ1-1, with 7 nucleotides matching TRBD1. The CDR3 sequence is 14 residues long. Germline V lookup: CDR1 KGHSH, CDR2 LQKENI. V lost 4 bases, J lost 4 bases, and 6 bases stayed unmatched. The CDR3 sequence is CASSREGAGTEAFF. CDR3 bases: TGTGCCAGCTCACGGGAGGGGGCTGGCACTGAAGCTTTCTTT.

This clonotype was picked up many times. This chain's CDR3 is CASSLVGPRNEQFF. As DNA, the CDR3 is TGCGCCAGCAGCTTGGTGGGACCTAGGAATGAGCAGTTCTTC. This chain joins TRBV5-1 and TRBJ2-1; the D call may be TRBD1 or TRBD2 (5 bases each). Germline assignment: CDR1 SGHRS and CDR2 YFSETQ. The CDR3 extends over 14 amino acids. Trimming removed 0 bases from V and 7 bases from J, with 11 bases in between.

The V gene is TRBV6-5, the J gene TRBJ2-1; 12 positions match TRBD2. Germline V gene sequence: CDR1 MNHEY, CDR2 SVGAGI. J lost 8 bases, V lost 7 bases, and 9 bases had no gene match. The CDR3 covers 15 residues. The CDR3 region is CASTDSRLAGDEQFF. The CDR3 region has the DNA TGTGCCAGCACCGACTCGAGACTAGCGGGGGATGAGCAGTTCTTC.

This clonotype has at least ten counts. The chain joins TRBV30 to TRBJ1-1, with D perhaps matching TRBD1 (5 bases). This CDR3 region has 14 residues. CDR1 and CDR2 (germline): GTSNPN, SVGIG (reference sequence). Trimming cost V 4 bases and J 4 bases, with 16 bases left between them. DNA of the CDR3: TGTGCCTGGAACTTTGGGGGTGGGGGCACTGAAGCTTTCTTT. This gives the protein CAWNFGGGGTEAFF.

This clonotype came up many times. The V gene is TRBV9, the J gene TRBJ2-5, with a weak D call TRBD1 (5 bases). This CDR3 has 15 amino acids. The V end was cut by 4 bases, the J end by 2 bases, with 15 bases between. From germline, CDR1 is SGDLS and CDR2 YYNGEE. The CDR3 region has the DNA TGTGCCAGCAGCCCCAGGGCTGATGGGCAAGAGACCCAGTACTTC. This encodes CASSPRADGQETQYF.

This rearrangement joins TRBV7-8 to TRBJ1-1, with a weak D call TRBD1 (5 bases). V lost 7 bases and J 4 bases, leaving 19 bases between the germline ends. The V gene's germline CDR1 is SGHVS and CDR2 FQNEAQ. This CDR3 region has 15 residues. The CDR3 protein is CASIPGWGPGTEAFF. For the CDR3, the DNA is TGTGCCAGCATCCCCGGGTGGGGCCCGGGCACTGAAGCTTTCTTT.

V gene TRBV9 combines with J gene TRBJ2-5, with TRBD1 matching 8 bases. The ends lost 4 bases at V and 5 bases at J; junction bases unmatched: 13. The CDR3 is made up of 16 amino acids. Germline CDR1 reads SGDLS; CDR2 reads YYNGEE. The CDR3 region has the DNA TGTGCCAGCAGCATACGATCGGACAGGGTCTGGGAGACCCAGTACTTC. The encoded protein is CASSIRSDRVWETQYF.

This clonotype turned up a few times. The V call is TRBV7-6, the J call TRBJ2-1, with D perhaps assigned TRBD1 or TRBD2 (6 bases each). V gave up 6 bases and J gave up 8 bases, with 17 bases separating them. Germline CDR1 and CDR2: SGHVS and FNYEAQ. This CDR3 has 14 amino acids. The CDR3 loop is CASSSRGALDEQFF. The CDR3 coding sequence is TGTGCCAGCAGTTCAAGGGGGGCGCTAGATGAGCAGTTCTTC.

There are many counts of this clonotype. The chain recombines TRBV12-3 or TRBV12-4 with TRBJ1-6, with D tentatively TRBD1 (6 bases). The ends were cut back, 6 bases at V and 0 bases at J, with 6 bases in the middle. This CDR3 region has 14 residues. This CDR3 is CASRDSSYNSPLHF. CDR3 coding DNA: TGTGCCAGCAGGGACAGCTCCTATAATTCACCCCTCCACTTT.

This clonotype was picked up a small number of times. The V gene is TRBV13, the J gene TRBJ1-2; 8 nucleotides agree with TRBD1. Germline V gene lookup returns CDR1 PRHDT and CDR2 FYEKMQ (reference sequence). This CDR3 spans 14 amino acids. The V gene end was trimmed by 8 bases and the J gene end by 5 bases; junction bases not matched to a gene: 10. CDR3 nucleotide sequence: TGTGCCAGCGGACCCCAGACAGGGGTATATGGCTACACCTTC. Its translation: CASGPQTGVYGYTF.

This clonotype was counted a few times. The chain carries TRBV7-6 and TRBJ2-7, with D unresolved. This CDR3 contains 12 residues. The V gene's germline CDR1 is SGHVS and CDR2 FNYEAQ. V shed 5 bases and J shed 6 bases, with 11 bases lying between them. DNA for the CDR3: TGTGCCAGCAGCCTCTGGTCCAGCGAGCAGTACTTC. It translates to CASSLWSSEQYF.

The chain carries TRBV5-4 and TRBJ1-1; unclear D gene. The CDR3 covers 23 residues. V shed 2 bases and J shed 1 base, with 36 bases lying between them. Germline V lookup: CDR1 SGHNT, CDR2 YYREEE (reference sequence). CDR3 nucleotide sequence: TGTGCCAGCAGCTTTCCCCTTTCTTCCGTGCTCCCCGACCGATCTGGCGGGAACACTGAAGCTTTCTTT. It yields the protein CASSFPLSSVLPDRSGGNTEAFF.

At least ten counts were recorded for this clonotype. CDR3 amino acids: CASSPPEAVSNQPQHF. The CDR3 region has the DNA TGTGCCAGCTCACCACCGGAGGCAGTTAGCAATCAGCCCCAGCATTTT. This rearrangement joins TRBV18 to TRBJ1-5; D is uncertain. The V end lost 0 bases, the J end lost 0 bases, and 9 bases lay between the germline ends. Per the germline V gene, CDR1 is KGHSH and CDR2 is LQKENI. The CDR3 length is 16 residues.

The V gene is TRBV9, the J gene TRBJ1-2, with 7 nucleotides matching TRBD1. Germline CDR1 and CDR2: SGDLS and YYNGEE. V shed 4 bases and J 4 bases; nucleotides not matched to a gene: 7. The CDR3 sequence is 14 residues long. The chain's CDR3 is CASSPSDRSYGYTF. In nucleotides, the CDR3 is TGTGCCAGCAGCCCTTCGGACAGGAGCTATGGCTACACCTTC. Full variable domain (rest looked up from reference TRBV9 and TRBJ1-2): DSGVTQTPKHLITATGQRVTLRCSPRSGDLSVYWYQQSLDQGLQFLIQYYNGEERAKGNILERFSAQQFPDLHSELNLSSLELGDSALYFCASSPSDRSYGYTFGSGTRLTVV.

In this sample, this clonotype turned up many times. As DNA, the CDR3 is TGCAGTGCTAGCAGGGGAAGCCAGGAGACCCAGTACTTC. Amino acid sequence: CSASRGSQETQYF. The chain uses TRBV20-1 and TRBJ2-5, with a weak D call TRBD1 (6 bases). The V end was cut by 3 bases, the J end by 5 bases, with 13 bases between. Germline CDR1 reads DFQATT; CDR2 reads SNEGSKA (reference sequence). The CDR3 runs to 13 residues.

The sample holds many counts of this clonotype. This chain uses TRBV2 with TRBJ2-2; D is ambiguous. CDR3 length equals 14 residues. Germline V lookup: CDR1 SNHLY, CDR2 FYNNEI. Trimming left V 7 bases short and J 0 bases short, with 9 bases between. CDR3 in amino acids: CASIVQPNTGELFF. CDR3 nucleotide sequence: TGTGCCAGCATCGTGCAGCCGAACACCGGGGAGCTGTTTTTT. Together with reference TRBV2 and TRBJ2-2, the CDR3 gives the full variable domain: EPEVTQTPSHQVTQMGQEVILRCVPISNHLYFYWYRQILGQKVEFLVSFYNNEISEKSEIFDDQFSVERPDGSNFTLKIRSTKLEDSAMYFCASIVQPNTGELFFGEGSRLTVL.

This clonotype was observed many times. This rearrangement joins TRBV5-1 to TRBJ1-1, with 8 bases identical to TRBD1. Germline V gene data show CDR1 as SGHRS and CDR2 as YFSETQ. J lost 2 bases, V lost 4 bases, and 10 bases had no gene match. This CDR3 contains 16 residues. The CDR3 is CASSTAGGAGNTEAFF. CDR3 nucleotides: TGCGCCAGCAGCACTGCAGGGGGCGCGGGTAACACTGAAGCTTTCTTT.

This clonotype occurred many times. The chain carries TRBV5-1 and TRBJ2-1, with D possibly being TRBD1 (6 bases). This CDR3 region has 14 residues. The V and J ends lost 4 bases and 5 bases respectively, with 13 bases between them. Germline V gene data show CDR1 as SGHRS and CDR2 as YFSETQ. In DNA, the CDR3 is TGCGCCAGCAGCCAATATACAGGGCACAATGAGCAGTTCTTC. Translating it yields CASSQYTGHNEQFF.

The genes are TRBV2 and TRBJ2-2, with D possibly being TRBD1 or TRBD2 (5 bases each). Germline V lookup: CDR1 SNHLY, CDR2 FYNNEI. CDR3 length equals 13 residues. V dropped 8 bases and J dropped 6 bases, with 13 bases sitting between them. CDR3 residues: CASQDMGAGELFF. CDR3 coding DNA: TGTGCCAGCCAGGACATGGGGGCCGGGGAGCTGTTTTTT.

This clonotype was detected a few times. The V call is TRBV7-2, the J call TRBJ1-5, with a possible D match to TRBD1 (5 bases). Germline assignment: CDR1 SGHTA and CDR2 FQGNSA. This CDR3 has 14 residues. V dropped 3 bases and J dropped 0 bases, with 6 bases sitting between them. The CDR3 nucleotides read TGTGCCAGCAGCTTCCAGGGTAGCAATCAGCCCCAGCATTTT. Amino acids: CASSFQGSNQPQHF.

A few counts support this clonotype. CDR3 in DNA: TGTGCCAGCAGCTTTTTGGGACAGGAGCCCCAAGAGACCCAGTACTTC. Translation: CASSFLGQEPQETQYF. The chain is built from TRBV7-9 and TRBJ2-5, with TRBD1 matching 8 bases. The junction had 7 bases not matched to a gene; V was cut back by 3 bases and J by 1 base. Germline V gene lookup returns CDR1 SEHNR and CDR2 FQNEAQ (reference sequence). The CDR3 runs 16 residues.

This clonotype has ten or more counts. The chain uses TRBV30 and TRBJ1-1, with a possible D match to TRBD1 (6 bases). CDR1 GTSNPN and CDR2 SVGIG come from the germline V gene (reference sequence). There are 13 residues in the CDR3. The CDR3 loop is CARGGGMNTEAFF. The CDR3 DNA sequence: TGTGCTCGGGGGGGCGGGATGAACACTGAAGCTTTCTTT.